This record looks at one T cell receptor beta chain sequence and its context. What it recognizes is unknown. The sample is drawn from a study of cytomegalovirus exposure and HLA in healthy donors. Study results and limitations: Reported results showed that the classifier diagnosed cytomegalovirus status with high specificity and sensitivity.

The primer mix had 60 Vbeta and 13 Jbeta primers. Per the authors' pipeline: An analysis that came later counted some 85 million unique TCR beta chains, around 12 million shared. Repertoires were generated with immunoSEQ multiplex PCR, while TCRdb's copy carries only in-frame clones and drops some. V and J calls and clone size are given by that table; D and trimming were obtained from the DNA. The table includes 45,000 to 55,000 clones, about 78% detected once. The sequence was obtained from a man aged 30 to 45 in good health and CMV-seropositive. Sequenced input: PBMCs.

The CDR3: CASSGSSGYQETQYF. The CDR3 region has the DNA TGTGCCAGCAGTGGGTCTAGCGGGTACCAAGAGACCCAGTACTTC. J is TRBJ2-5 and V is TRBV2; 8 nucleotides align to TRBD2. The trim removed 4 bases at V and 0 bases at J, leaving 4 bases unmatched. CDR3 length: 15 residues. Germline V gives CDR1 SNHLY, CDR2 FYNNEI.